This is a list of T cell receptor beta chains from one sample in a study of T cell responses to AZD1222 COVID-19 vaccine. Clones were sequenced by immunoSEQ multiplex PCR, and TCRdb holds only the in-frame ones, with some missing. This table has some 120,000 clones, 88% appearing once. Sequenced here: peripheral blood, sampled on day 0 of AZD1222 vaccination. These receptors all stem from an adult in good health. The CDR3 runs from the conserved cysteine through the conserved F or W. Not all rows give a size; the values are once, few, many and, for expanded clones, a class.

CDR3: CASSLTGLSGNTIYF
V: TRBV27
size: .
J: TRBJ1-3

CDR3: CASSFSPGDTGELFF
V: TRBV7-9
size: .
J: TRBJ2-2

CDR3: CASSLLSAATNEKLFF
V: TRBV5-6
size: .
J: TRBJ1-4

CDR3: CAWGSSGNTIYF
V: TRBV30
size: .
J: TRBJ1-3

CDR3: CASSLASGSNLQETQYF
V: TRBV7-7
size: .
J: TRBJ2-5

CDR3: CSATGLAGQFF
V: TRBV20-1
size: .
J: TRBJ2-1

CDR3: CASSSGLAQPQHF
V: TRBV19
size: .
J: TRBJ1-5

CDR3: CASSRGTNSPLHF
V: TRBV11-2
size: .
J: TRBJ1-6

CDR3: CASRNGAPGRLNSPLHF
V: TRBV21-1
size: .
J: TRBJ1-6

CDR3: CASSTDNQQYF
V: TRBV19
size: .
J: TRBJ2-7

CDR3: CATSDLGDTQYF
V: TRBV24-1
size: .
J: TRBJ2-3

CDR3: CASSVRSGRGNEQFF
V: TRBV9
size: .
J: TRBJ2-1

CDR3: CASTMRAGTEYEQYF
V: TRBV2
size: .
J: TRBJ2-7

CDR3: CASSYGLAGEILSYEQYF
V: TRBV7-9
size: .
J: TRBJ2-7

CDR3: CASSLYGTAVSPLHF
V: TRBV5-4
size: .
J: TRBJ1-6

CDR3: CASSQVARQGAGETQYF
V: TRBV4-2
size: .
J: TRBJ2-5

CDR3: CATSDLSRGGTGELFF
V: TRBV24-1
size: .
J: TRBJ2-2

CDR3: CASCRPGQSYGYTF
V: TRBV27
size: .
J: TRBJ1-2

CDR3: CASSLTGQNYGYTF
V: TRBV7-3
size: .
J: TRBJ1-2

CDR3: CASTDRGNQPQHF
V: TRBV12-3/TRBV12-4
size: .
J: TRBJ1-5

CDR3: CASSLQYEQYF
V: TRBV5-6
size: .
J: TRBJ2-7

CDR3: CASSQGPHGNEQFF
V: TRBV3-1/TRBV3-2
size: .
J: TRBJ2-1

CDR3: CASSTRTEPYEQYF
V: TRBV5-1
size: .
J: TRBJ2-7

CDR3: CASSLGQPTDTQYF
V: TRBV5-4
size: .
J: TRBJ2-3

CDR3: CASSIGRGREKLFF
V: TRBV19
size: .
J: TRBJ1-4

CDR3: CASSSRRLSYEQYF
V: TRBV6-5
size: .
J: TRBJ2-7

CDR3: CASSKGEGVLETQYF
V: TRBV21-1
size: .
J: TRBJ2-5

CDR3: CASSQDGQGRNSPLHF
V: TRBV3-1/TRBV3-2
size: .
J: TRBJ1-6

CDR3: CASSLSGTSGGAVGISSYNEQFF
V: TRBV27
size: .
J: TRBJ2-1

CDR3: CASSTSDRYNEQFF
V: TRBV6-6
size: .
J: TRBJ2-1

CDR3: CASSGPGTLHF
V: TRBV19
size: once
J: TRBJ1-6

CDR3: CASSRGVAAEQYF
V: TRBV19
size: .
J: TRBJ2-7

CDR3: CASSSRITGTGELFF
V: TRBV6-5
size: once
J: TRBJ2-2

CDR3: CASSGPGRLSGNTIYF
V: TRBV19
size: .
J: TRBJ1-3

CDR3: CASSMGGHTGELFF
V: TRBV19
size: once
J: TRBJ2-2

CDR3: CASSQQDLIPQFF
V: TRBV3-1/TRBV3-2
size: .
J: TRBJ2-1

CDR3: CASSLVGRGPYEQYF
V: TRBV11-2
size: .
J: TRBJ2-7

CDR3: CASSPTGEETQYF
V: TRBV6-5
size: .
J: TRBJ2-5

CDR3: CASSLAGDNTEAFF
V: TRBV11-3
size: .
J: TRBJ1-1

CDR3: CASTDTQYF
V: TRBV7-9
size: .
J: TRBJ2-3

CDR3: CASPNDSGNTIYF
V: TRBV28
size: .
J: TRBJ1-3